These 23 T cell receptor beta chains were sequenced from one sample in a study of OX40 agonist ivuxolimab in advanced cancers. TCRdb's table, derived via immunoSEQ multiplex PCR, lists solely in-frame clones and lacks some. This sample yields 55,000 to 80,000 clones, of which roughly nine tenths are seen a single time; approximately 1.3% belongs to the top ten. The specimen was CD4+ or CD8+ T cells sorted from blood, collected in a trial of the OX40 agonist ivuxolimab. These receptors came from an adult with an advanced solid tumor such as melanoma, head and neck, liver or kidney cancer.

CDR3 region: CASSNSPLHF. CDR3 nucleotide sequence: TGTGCCAGCAGTAATTCACCCCTCCACTTT. The V gene is TRBV28, the J gene TRBJ1-6; the D is unclear. This CDR3 has 10 amino acids. Looked up from germline, CDR1 is MDHEN and CDR2 is SYDVKM. Between the trimmed V and J ends, which lost 5 bases and 7 bases, there was a span of 0 bases.

Here the CDR3 DNA reads TGTGCCAGCAGACCTACAGGGGGGGGACGTTATGAAAAACTGTTTTTT. Amino acids: CASRPTGGGRYEKLFF. V and J are TRBV28 and TRBJ1-4, with 8 bases identical to TRBD1. Germline V gene sequence: CDR1 MDHEN, CDR2 SYDVKM. This CDR3 comprises 16 residues. Trimming took 6 bases from V and 6 from J; bases not matched to a gene: 12.

The chain has TRBV6-6 and TRBJ1-5; TRBD1 might be the D (5 bases). Trimming cost V 7 bases and J 6 bases, with 19 bases left between them. Germline V gene sequence: CDR1 MNHNY, CDR2 SVGAGI (reference sequence). The CDR3 has 15 residues. The CDR3: CASTGPEGAGQPQHF. In DNA, the CDR3 is TGTGCCAGCACCGGACCGGAAGGGGCGGGTCAGCCCCAGCATTTT.

This clone was picked up a small number of times. This chain uses TRBV4-1 with TRBJ1-1; maybe TRBD1 (6 bases). The CDR3 loop spans 15 amino acids. The germline CDR1 and CDR2 sequences are MGHRA and YSYEKL. V was trimmed by 8 bases and J by 4 bases, leaving 20 bases between them. Here the CDR3 reads CASGGVLGGGTEAFF. As DNA, the CDR3 is TGCGCCAGCGGAGGGGTCCTAGGGGGTGGCACTGAAGCTTTCTTT.

The chain recombines TRBV7-3 with TRBJ1-1; D possibly corresponds to TRBD1 (6 bases). Germline CDR1 and CDR2: SGHTA and FQGTGA. The V end was cut by 6 bases, the J end by 1 base, with 15 bases between. The CDR3 is made up of 15 amino acids. As DNA, the CDR3 is TGTGCCAGCAGTCCTTCCGGACAGAGGAACACTGAAGCTTTCTTT. This gives the protein CASSPSGQRNTEAFF.

The rearrangement links TRBV5-6 to TRBJ2-1; D is undetermined. V gave up 1 base and J gave up 0 bases, with 8 bases separating them. Germline loops: CDR1 SGHDT, CDR2 YYEEEE. The CDR3 is 15 amino acids. CDR3 bases: TGTGCCAGCAGCTTGCGTTTGAGCTCCTACAATGAGCAGTTCTTC. Amino acids: CASSLRLSSYNEQFF.

This clone appeared once. The rearrangement uses TRBV19 and TRBJ1-1; 7 positions agree with TRBD1. CDR1 is LNHDA, CDR2 SQIVND, per germline (reference sequence). The CDR3 is made up of 12 amino acids. V was pared by 6 bases and J by 11 bases, with 9 bases of the junction left unmatched. The CDR3 nucleotides read TGTGCCAGTAGCCAGGACAGGATCGTGGCTTTCTTT. Encoded protein: CASSQDRIVAFF.

The chain carries TRBV29-1 and TRBJ1-1; no clear D gene. V was shortened by 1 base and J by 1 base, with 1 base between the two germline ends. The germline V gene encodes CDR1 SQVTM and CDR2 ANQGSEA. This CDR3 region has 11 residues. CDR3 sequence: CSVEGNTEAFF. The CDR3 coding sequence is TGCAGCGTTGAAGGGAACACTGAAGCTTTCTTT.

J is TRBJ1-5 and V is TRBV7-9; 7 bases map to TRBD1. The germline gives CDR1 SEHNR, CDR2 FQNEAQ (reference sequence). The CDR3 covers 15 residues. With 5 bases clipped from V and 0 bases from J, the junction kept 4 bases outside the gene matches. CDR3 nucleotides: TGTGCCAGCAGCCCCGGACAGGCTAGCAATCAGCCCCAGCATTTT. Residues: CASSPGQASNQPQHF.

J is TRBJ2-3 and V is TRBV27, with TRBD2 matching over 9 bases. V gave up 2 bases and J gave up 5 bases; unmatched junction bases: 2. This CDR3 is 14 amino acids long. Germline CDR1 MNHEY, CDR2 SMNVEV (reference sequence). The CDR3 DNA is TGTGCCAGCAGTTTACTAGCGGGGTTAGATACGCAGTATTTT. It yields the protein CASSLLAGLDTQYF.

V gene TRBV14 combines with J gene TRBJ2-5; D remains ambiguous. Trimming shortened V by 0 bases and J by 7 bases, and 6 bases separated the two germline ends. Germline CDR1 and CDR2: SGHDN and FVKESK. The CDR3 runs 12 residues. DNA for the CDR3: TGTGCCAGCAGCCAAGAATCTCGGACCCAGTACTTC. It is translated as CASSQESRTQYF.

The chain carries TRBV7-9 and TRBJ2-3, with TRBD1 matching 7 bases. CDR1 is SEHNR, CDR2 FQNEAQ, per germline (reference sequence). J lost 1 base, V lost 3 bases, and 4 bases had no gene match. The CDR3 sequence is 15 residues long. In DNA, the CDR3 is TGTGCCAGCAGCTTTCGACAGGGCGGCACAGATACGCAGTATTTT. Encoded protein: CASSFRQGGTDTQYF.

A remark on this clone: One junction end does not reproduce the germline sequence, and a read error may be involved. The DNA for the CDR3 is TGCGCCAGCACCTTGGTAGGCGGGCCCTACGAGCAGTACTTC. Translating gives CASTLVGGPYEQYF. The V and J genes are TRBV5-1 and TRBJ2-7; a possible D gene is TRBD2 (5 bases). The CDR3 sequence is 14 residues long. Germline loops: CDR1 SGHRS, CDR2 YFSETQ.

J is TRBJ1-3 and V is TRBV5-1; D call uncertain. Trimming stripped 2 bases from V and 4 bases from J, with 7 bases between. Germline assignment: CDR1 SGHRS and CDR2 YFSETQ. The CDR3 extends over 13 amino acids. As DNA, the CDR3 is TGCGCCAGCAGCTTTTCACCCGGAAACACCATATATTTT. Encoded protein: CASSFSPGNTIYF.

This sequence joins TRBV2 and TRBJ1-2; D might be TRBD1 (5 bases). The V end lost 3 bases, the J end lost 9 bases, and 14 bases lay between the germline ends. The CDR3 spans 13 residues. Per the germline V gene, CDR1 is SNHLY and CDR2 is FYNNEI. CDR3 nucleotide sequence: TGTGCCAGCAGTGACAGGGCTGAACTTCGCTACACCTTC. Translating it yields CASSDRAELRYTF.

This rearrangement joins TRBV19 to TRBJ2-7; no clear D gene. The CDR3 sequence is 13 residues long. Germline values: CDR1 LNHDA, CDR2 SQIVND (reference sequence). Trimming stripped 2 bases from V and 5 bases from J, with 10 bases between. The DNA for the CDR3 is TGTGCCAGTAGTATACTCCACGGCCACGAGCAGTACTTC. This translates into CASSILHGHEQYF.

This chain joins TRBV27 and TRBJ1-2; maybe TRBD1 (6 bases). This CDR3 region has 14 residues. V shed 9 bases and J shed 1 base, with 15 bases lying between them. CDR1 is MNHEY, CDR2 SMNVEV, per germline (reference sequence). The CDR3 bases are TGTGCCAGATCTCAGGGGCAGAGTAACTATGGCTACACCTTC. Its translation: CARSQGQSNYGYTF.

The chain uses TRBV5-4 and TRBJ2-2; TRBD1 is a possible D gene (6 bases). Germline V gene lookup returns CDR1 SGHNT and CDR2 YYREEE (reference sequence). The CDR3 has 14 residues. The germline V and J ends were trimmed by 4 bases and 2 bases, with 9 bases remaining between them. DNA for the CDR3: TGTGCCAGCAGCATAGGGACAAACACCGGGGAGCTGTTTTTT. Protein product: CASSIGTNTGELFF.

The chain recombines TRBV6-5 with TRBJ1-5; tentative D call: TRBD1 (6 bases). The CDR3 runs to 14 residues. The germline V gene encodes CDR1 MNHEY and CDR2 SVGAGI. V dropped 5 bases and J dropped 7 bases, with 15 bases sitting between them. The CDR3 here is CASSDEGRGQPQHF. CDR3 coding DNA: TGTGCCAGCAGTGACGAGGGGAGGGGGCAGCCCCAGCATTTT.

This sequence joins TRBV6-1 and TRBJ1-5; D call uncertain. CDR3 length: 15 amino acids. V was cut by 6 bases and J by 4 bases, with 16 bases left in between. Germline CDR1 and CDR2: MNHNS and SASEGT. The CDR3 loop reads CASRLTGIGNQPQHF. The CDR3 bases are TGTGCCAGCAGACTGACGGGGATAGGTAATCAGCCCCAGCATTTT.

In this sample, this clone turned up a few times. The chain employs TRBV5-1 and TRBJ2-4; 7 nucleotides align to TRBD1. The CDR3 spans 15 residues. Germline V CDR1 and CDR2: SGHRS, YFSETQ. Trimming cost V 4 bases and J 5 bases; bases outside gene matches: 9. The CDR3 is CASSVAPGTENIQYF. CDR3 coding DNA: TGCGCCAGCAGCGTGGCCCCTGGGACAGAAAACATTCAGTACTTC.

The chain couples TRBV18 to TRBJ2-3; D gene ambiguous. This CDR3 comprises 14 residues. The germline gives CDR1 KGHSH, CDR2 LQKENI. Trimming removed 4 bases from V and 2 bases from J, with 10 bases in between. The CDR3 is CASSQRQVTDTQYF. Here the CDR3 DNA reads TGTGCCAGCTCACAAAGACAAGTCACAGATACGCAGTATTTT.

V usage is TRBV18 and J usage is TRBJ1-4; 8 positions match TRBD1. V was clipped by 5 bases and J by 6 bases; unmatched bases: 8. Germline V gives CDR1 KGHSH, CDR2 LQKENI. This CDR3 spans 15 amino acids. The CDR3 is CASSTKQGEYEKLFF. DNA of the CDR3: TGTGCCAGCTCAACCAAACAGGGGGAATATGAAAAACTGTTTTTT.